These 32 T cell receptor beta chains share one sample of origin, sequenced in a study of beta chain features in type 1 diabetes. Antigen specificity for these receptors is unknown. The investigators reverse transcribed all of the isolated RNA, so they sequenced expressed TCRB transcripts. The repertoire was sequenced with immunoSEQ multiplex PCR; TCRdb's copy has only in-frame clones and lacks some. The sample includes a few hundred thousand clones, 24% of them seen just once. Study-wide points: Type 1 diabetes patients had moderately but significantly shorter TCRB CDR3s in all four CD4+ subsets.

The sequenced sample consisted of naive CD4+ T cells from blood. The receptors were sampled from a young woman with type 1 diabetes.

The chain joins TRBV5-4 to TRBJ2-4; 7 positions agree with TRBD1. This CDR3 is built from 16 residues. The junction had 9 bases not matched to a gene; V was cut back by 1 base and J by 5 bases. Germline assignment: CDR1 SGHNT and CDR2 YYREEE (reference sequence). The CDR3 protein is CASSLPPGTVENIQYF. In nucleotides, the CDR3 is TGTGCCAGCAGCTTGCCACCCGGGACAGTAGAAAACATTCAGTACTTC.

This clone was counted between two and nine times. The CDR3 protein is CASSKLAGAPNEQFF. The DNA of the CDR3 is TGTGCCAGTAGTAAACTAGCGGGGGCCCCCAATGAGCAGTTCTTC. This sequence joins TRBV19 and TRBJ2-1; 11 bases match TRBD2. V lost 4 bases and J lost 6; bases outside the gene matches: 5. The CDR3 extends over 15 amino acids. Looked up from germline, CDR1 is LNHDA and CDR2 is SQIVND (reference sequence).

This clone has more than one count but fewer than ten. For the CDR3, the DNA is TGTGCCAGCAGCTTCGGGCGGGATCTGGAGACCCAGTACTTC. It yields the protein CASSFGRDLETQYF. V gene TRBV11-2 combines with J gene TRBJ2-5; perhaps TRBD2 as D (6 bases). Trimming cost V 3 bases and J 5 bases, with 13 bases left between them. CDR1 is SGHAT, CDR2 FQNNGV, per germline. The CDR3 is 14 residues long. Drawing the rest from reference TRBV11-2 and TRBJ2-5, the complete variable domain is EAGVAQSPRYKIIEKRQSVAFWCNPISGHATLYWYQQILGQGPKLLIQFQNNGVVDDSQLPKDRFSAERLKGVDSTLKIQPAKLEDSAVYLCASSFGRDLETQYFGPGTRLLVL.

This clone was seen a few times. The V call is TRBV15, the J call TRBJ2-5; D may be TRBD1 (5 bases). There are 14 residues in the CDR3. The germline V and J ends were trimmed by 0 bases and 2 bases, with 7 bases remaining between them. CDR1 LNHNV and CDR2 YYDKDF come from the germline V gene (reference sequence). CDR3 in amino acids: CATSRDPGQETQYF. The CDR3 DNA is TGTGCCACCAGCAGAGATCCAGGGCAAGAGACCCAGTACTTC.

Only a few counts were recorded for this clone. The CDR3 region is CAWSLTVGYTF. CDR3 sequence (DNA): TGTGCCTGGAGTCTTACAGTTGGCTACACCTTC. The rearrangement links TRBV30 to TRBJ1-2; D not certain. V shed 2 bases and J shed 7 bases, with 8 bases lying between them. Germline V gene data show CDR1 as GTSNPN and CDR2 as SVGIG (reference sequence). The CDR3 runs to 11 residues.

The sample holds a few counts of this clone. The chain uses TRBV20-1 and TRBJ1-1; perhaps TRBD1 as D (6 bases). Germline V gene sequence: CDR1 DFQATT, CDR2 SNEGSKA (reference sequence). CDR3 length: 11 amino acids. V dropped 8 bases and J dropped 1 base, with 8 bases sitting between them. CDR3 nucleotides: TGCAGTATACAGGGGAACACTGAAGCTTTCTTT. Encoded protein: CSIQGNTEAFF.

This clone occurred a few times. Germline is not matched at one junction end, which may reflect a read error. This chain links TRBV25-1 with TRBJ2-5; no clear D gene. The CDR3 has 8 residues. From germline, CDR1 is MGHDK and CDR2 SYGVNS. CDR3: CASSERDF. In nucleotides, the CDR3 is TGTGCCAGCAGTGAACGGGACTTC.

The chain carries TRBV10-3 and TRBJ1-5; maybe TRBD1 (6 bases). Germline assignment: CDR1 ENHRY and CDR2 SYGVKD. This CDR3 has 15 amino acids. V lost 6 bases to trimming and J lost 7 bases, with 19 bases between them. CDR3 sequence reads: CAISPETGGKQPQHF. DNA of the CDR3: TGTGCCATCAGCCCCGAGACAGGTGGAAAACAGCCCCAGCATTTT.

This chain connects TRBV9 to TRBJ2-1; maybe TRBD1 (5 bases). V shed 0 bases and J shed 2 bases, with 6 bases lying between them. This CDR3 has 14 amino acids. From germline, CDR1 is SGDLS and CDR2 YYNGEE. CDR3 bases: TGTGCCAGCAGCGTAGCGACAGCCTACAATGAGCAGTTCTTC. Translated: CASSVATAYNEQFF.

This clone has just a few counts. CDR3 loop: CASTVRGQETQYF. CDR3 nucleotide sequence: TGTGCCAGTACCGTGAGAGGTCAAGAGACCCAGTACTTC. The chain uses TRBV19 and TRBJ2-5, with D unclear. The V end lost 7 bases, the J end lost 2 bases, and 11 bases lay between the germline ends. Germline V lookup: CDR1 LNHDA, CDR2 SQIVND (reference sequence). This CDR3 comprises 13 residues.

There are a few counts of this clone. The chain joins TRBV28 to TRBJ2-1, with 9 bases fitting TRBD2. Unmatched junction bases numbered 12, after V lost 7 bases and J lost 8 bases. This CDR3 has 15 amino acids. Germline V gene sequence: CDR1 MDHEN, CDR2 SYDVKM. The CDR3 region is CASNPGLAVPDEQFF. CDR3 nucleotides: TGTGCCAGCAACCCGGGACTAGCTGTCCCCGATGAGCAGTTCTTC.

This chain connects TRBV7-9 to TRBJ1-2; D remains unclear. Germline-derived CDR1 and CDR2 are SEHNR and FQNEAQ (reference sequence). The germline V and J ends were trimmed by 4 bases and 4 bases, with 16 bases remaining between them. The CDR3 length is 15 residues. The DNA of the CDR3 is TGTGCCAGCAGCTCCATCCCAGGTCTTGGCTATGGCTACACCTTC. It encodes CASSSIPGLGYGYTF.

CDR3 amino acids: CARSRLNTEAFF. CDR3 sequence (DNA): TGTGCCCGGTCGCGGTTGAACACTGAAGCTTTCTTT. V and J are TRBV30 and TRBJ1-1; D is unresolved. CDR1 and CDR2 from the germline V gene are GTSNPN and SVGIG (reference sequence). This CDR3 contains 12 residues. V was shortened by 8 bases and J by 0 bases, with 10 bases between the two germline ends.

The chain carries TRBV19 and TRBJ2-7; 10 bases line up with TRBD2. The CDR3 is 15 amino acids. Unmatched junction bases numbered 7, after V lost 3 bases and J lost 5 bases. Germline-derived CDR1 and CDR2 are LNHDA and SQIVND (reference sequence). In DNA form, the CDR3 reads TGTGCCAGTAGTATGAGCGGGCTAGCGGGAGACGAGCAGTACTTC. Amino acid sequence: CASSMSGLAGDEQYF.

The gene calls are TRBV21-1 and TRBJ2-7; the listed D gene, TRBD2, was not tested against the DNA. TRBV21-1 is marked as a pseudogene. This CDR3 is 17 amino acids long. The CDR3 nucleotides read TGTGCCAGCAGCAAAGAGGCTAGCGGACGAGTAGGGGGCGAGCAGTACTTC. This gives the protein CASSKEASGRVGGEQYF.

This clone came up a few times. This sequence joins TRBV7-9 and TRBJ1-1; the match to TRBD1 covers 7 bases. In germline, CDR1 is SEHNR, CDR2 FQNEAQ (reference sequence). The CDR3 contains 14 residues. The J segment lost 1 base and the V segment lost 5 bases, leaving 4 bases of the junction unmatched. The CDR3 protein is CASSRDSSNTEAFF. CDR3 sequence (DNA): TGTGCCAGCAGCCGGGACAGTTCGAACACTGAAGCTTTCTTT.

In this sample, this clone turned up a few times. The J gene is TRBJ2-5, the V gene TRBV30, with D tentatively TRBD1 (6 bases). V gave up 5 bases and J gave up 1 base, with 8 bases separating them. There are 12 residues in the CDR3. Germline values: CDR1 GTSNPN, CDR2 SVGIG (reference sequence). CDR3 residues: CAWGRGQETQYF. The CDR3 DNA reads as TGTGCCTGGGGCAGGGGCCAAGAGACCCAGTACTTC.

There are a few counts of this clone. The chain recombines TRBV15 with TRBJ1-1; D call uncertain. The V gene's germline CDR1 is LNHNV and CDR2 YYDKDF (reference sequence). V gave up 2 bases and J gave up 2 bases, with 9 bases separating them. This CDR3 has 14 residues. CDR3 nucleotides: TGTGCCACCAGCAGACCCGGTACTAACACTGAAGCTTTCTTT. The encoded protein is CATSRPGTNTEAFF.

In this sample, this clone turned up a few times. The chain carries TRBV30 and TRBJ2-1; no reliable D call. This CDR3 spans 11 amino acids. CDR1 and CDR2 (germline): GTSNPN, SVGIG (reference sequence). Trimming cost V 0 bases and J 8 bases, with 5 bases left between them. The CDR3 DNA reads as TGTGCCTGGAGTGTAAGCTATGAGCAGTTCTTC. Translation: CAWSVSYEQFF.

The chain joins TRBV29-1 to TRBJ2-1; 10 nucleotides match TRBD2. V lost 2 bases and J lost 4; bases outside the gene matches: 2. Germline V CDR1 and CDR2: SQVTM, ANQGSEA. The CDR3 covers 14 residues. The CDR3 DNA is TGCAGCGTTGAACGGACTAGCGGATACAATGAGCAGTTCTTC. It yields the protein CSVERTSGYNEQFF.

This clone was counted a few times. The V call is TRBV11-2, the J call TRBJ2-1; 8 bases align to TRBD2. This CDR3 spans 15 amino acids. The trim removed 5 bases at V and 4 bases at J, leaving 7 bases unmatched. CDR1 is SGHAT and CDR2 is FQNNGV in the germline V gene. The CDR3 sequence: CASSRGLAAYNEQFF. The CDR3 DNA follows: TGTGCCAGCAGCCGTGGACTAGCAGCTTACAATGAGCAGTTCTTC.

In its sample, this clone was seen a few times. V is TRBV7-9 and J is TRBJ2-7; D unclear. Trimming pared 3 bases from V and 3 bases from J, leaving 3 bases between. The CDR3 length is 11 residues. From germline, CDR1 is SEHNR and CDR2 FQNEAQ (reference sequence). CDR3 protein: CASSFNYEQYF. CDR3 nucleotides: TGTGCCAGCAGCTTCAACTACGAGCAGTACTTC.

This clone was seen a few times. This chain uses TRBV7-2 with TRBJ2-2, with no clear D. V gave up 3 bases and J gave up 4 bases, with 9 bases separating them. Germline CDR1 reads SGHTA; CDR2 reads FQGNSA. This CDR3 contains 14 residues. CDR3 protein: CASSLQAFTGELFF. CDR3 bases: TGTGCCAGCAGCTTGCAGGCCTTCACCGGGGAGCTGTTTTTT.

The CDR3 sequence: CASSLAPGREAFF. DNA for the CDR3: TGTGCCAGCAGCTTAGCTCCCGGCAGGGAAGCTTTCTTT. J is TRBJ1-1 and V is TRBV7-8; unclear D gene. Germline-derived CDR1 and CDR2 are SGHVS and FQNEAQ. The CDR3 has 13 amino acids. Trimming shortened V by 0 bases and J by 8 bases, and 10 bases separated the two germline ends. The variable domain in full, completed from reference TRBV7-8 and TRBJ1-1, reads GAGVSQSPRYKVAKRGQDVALRCDPISGHVSLFWYQQALGQGPEFLTYFQNEAQLDKSGLPSDRFFAERPEGSVSTLKIQRTQQEDSAVYLCASSLAPGREAFFGQGTRLTVV.

The chain links TRBV7-9 to TRBJ2-5, with D possibly TRBD2 on 7 matching bases. Trimming took 3 bases from V and 4 from J, leaving 12 bases between them. The CDR3 sequence is 14 residues long. The germline CDR1 and CDR2 sequences are SEHNR and FQNEAQ (reference sequence). The CDR3 is CASSFTAGAETQYF. The CDR3 coding sequence is TGTGCCAGCAGCTTCACTGCGGGGGCAGAGACCCAGTACTTC.

The CDR3 here is CSVTGVSYEQYF. In nucleotides, the CDR3 is TGCAGCGTTACCGGGGTAAGCTACGAGCAGTACTTC. The J gene is TRBJ2-7, the V gene TRBV29-1; TRBD2 might be the D (5 bases). CDR1 is SQVTM, CDR2 ANQGSEA, per germline. This CDR3 comprises 12 residues. Trimming stripped 5 bases from V and 3 bases from J, with 11 bases between.

The chain links TRBV11-2 to TRBJ2-2; 7 bases are shared with TRBD1. The ends lost 4 bases at V and 7 bases at J; junction bases unmatched: 9. This CDR3 region has 15 residues. The germline V gene encodes CDR1 SGHAT and CDR2 FQNNGV. The CDR3 sequence is CASSSSGTEIGELFF. CDR3 in DNA: TGTGCCAGCAGCTCATCCGGGACAGAGATCGGGGAGCTGTTTTTT. The variable domain in full, with the rest retrieved from reference TRBV11-2 and TRBJ2-2, is EAGVAQSPRYKIIEKRQSVAFWCNPISGHATLYWYQQILGQGPKLLIQFQNNGVVDDSQLPKDRFSAERLKGVDSTLKIQPAKLEDSAVYLCASSSSGTEIGELFFGEGSRLTVL.

This clone has only a few counts. The rearrangement joins TRBV9 to TRBJ2-7; D may be TRBD2 (6 bases). Germline V gene sequence: CDR1 SGDLS, CDR2 YYNGEE. V dropped 1 base and J dropped 0 bases, with 14 bases sitting between them. The CDR3 covers 16 residues. DNA of the CDR3: TGTGCCAGCAGCGTACATGGCGGGAAAAGCTCCTACGAGCAGTACTTC. Its translation is CASSVHGGKSSYEQYF. Filled out from reference TRBV9 and TRBJ2-7, the complete variable domain reads DSGVTQTPKHLITATGQRVTLRCSPRSGDLSVYWYQQSLDQGLQFLIQYYNGEERAKGNILERFSAQQFPDLHSELNLSSLELGDSALYFCASSVHGGKSSYEQYFGPGTRLTVT.

This chain links TRBV27 with TRBJ2-5, with TRBD2 identical over 9 bases. The CDR3 extends over 14 amino acids. From germline, CDR1 is MNHEY and CDR2 SMNVEV (reference sequence). V trimming: 3 bases; J trimming: 10 bases; junction bases outside the gene matches: 9. The CDR3 DNA is TGTGCCAGCAGTTTTGTGGCGGGAGGGCCGTACCAGTACTTC. Encoded protein: CASSFVAGGPYQYF.

The chain joins TRBV5-1 to TRBJ1-1, with D unclear. The CDR3 has 14 amino acids. The germline CDR1 and CDR2 sequences are SGHRS and YFSETQ. With 2 bases removed from V and 5 bases from J, the gap between germline ends came to 13 bases. CDR3 region: CASSLTGGGTEAFF. For the CDR3, the DNA is TGCGCCAGCAGCTTAACGGGCGGAGGAACTGAAGCTTTCTTT.

This chain links TRBV5-1 with TRBJ2-1; 14 bases fit TRBD2. This CDR3 comprises 16 residues. Germline values: CDR1 SGHRS, CDR2 YFSETQ. V was clipped by 4 bases and J by 8 bases; unmatched bases: 8. Here the CDR3 DNA reads TGCGCCAGCAGCCAGGGACTAGCGGGAGTTAGGGATGAGCAGTTCTTC. Translating it yields CASSQGLAGVRDEQFF.

J is TRBJ2-3 and V is TRBV30, with 11 bases that match TRBD2. Germline V lookup: CDR1 GTSNPN, CDR2 SVGIG (reference sequence). The CDR3 is made up of 15 amino acids. With V trimmed by 0 bases and J by 4 bases, 3 bases remained unmatched. The CDR3 coding sequence is TGTGCCTGGAGTGTACCACTAGCGGGAGCAGATACGCAGTATTTT. Translating it yields CAWSVPLAGADTQYF.